The 23 T cell receptor beta chains presented below share a single source sample, sequenced in a study of blood T cell repertoires in COVID-19. Sequencing was performed with immunoSEQ multiplex PCR; in TCRdb, only in-frame clones are kept and a portion is missing. The sample carries some 110,000 clones, approximately 74% recorded once. Sequencing used peripheral blood. The source of these receptors is a man older than 75 with COVID-19, enrolled during active disease.

This clone was counted a few times. The chain joins TRBV28 to TRBJ1-6, with TRBD1 identical over 7 bases. This CDR3 spans 14 amino acids. Germline assignment: CDR1 MDHEN and CDR2 SYDVKM. The V gene end was trimmed by 7 bases and the J gene end by 10 bases; junction bases not matched to a gene: 10. CDR3 in amino acids: CASTLTGWGSPLHF. The CDR3 nucleotides are TGTGCCAGCACCCTGACAGGGTGGGGGTCACCCCTCCACTTT.

The gene calls are TRBV6-6 and TRBJ2-1; 8 bases fit TRBD2. J gave up 9 bases and V 7 bases, and 14 bases lay outside the gene matches. The CDR3 spans 15 residues. Germline CDR1 and CDR2: MNHNY and SVGAGI (reference sequence). The chain's CDR3 is CASTGGGRDLFEQFF. CDR3 in DNA: TGTGCCAGCACCGGGGGGGGCAGGGATCTTTTTGAGCAGTTCTTC.

This clone was counted only a few times. This sequence joins TRBV7-2 and TRBJ2-7, with D possibly being TRBD1 (6 bases). CDR3 length: 13 amino acids. Trimming removed 6 bases at V and 2 bases at J, with 11 bases between. Germline V gives CDR1 SGHTA, CDR2 FQGNSA. The DNA for the CDR3 is TGTGCCAGCAGTTACCAGGGGACCTACGAGCAGTACTTC. Translated, it gives CASSYQGTYEQYF.

This chain links TRBV25-1 with TRBJ1-1; the D gene is possibly TRBD1 (6 bases). The CDR3 extends over 14 amino acids. V lost 4 bases to trimming and J lost 1 base, with 10 bases between them. Germline CDR1 reads MGHDK; CDR2 reads SYGVNS. CDR3 nucleotides: TGTGCCAGCAGTGTCGACAGGAGGAACACTGAAGCTTTCTTT. It encodes CASSVDRRNTEAFF.

A note on this clone: This may be a read error: a much more frequent sequence differs by one nucleotide. This CDR3 reads CASSYKSGTTFYNEQFF. CDR3 in DNA: TGTGCCAGCAGCTATAAGAGCGGGACTACCTTCTACAATGAGCAGTTCTTC. The chain has TRBV7-2 and TRBJ2-1; 7 nucleotides align to TRBD2. The CDR3 contains 17 residues. J gave up 3 bases and V 4 bases, and 12 bases lay outside the gene matches. Germline V CDR1 and CDR2: SGHTA, FQGNSA. The variable domain in full, completed from reference TRBV7-2 and TRBJ2-1, reads GAGVSQSPSNKVTEKGKDVELRCDPISGHTALYWYRQSLGQGLEFLIYFQGNSAPDKSGLPSDRFSAERTGGSVSTLTIQRTQQEDSAVYLCASSYKSGTTFYNEQFFGPGTRLTVL.

The chain has TRBV3-1 (or the pseudogene TRBV3-2) and TRBJ2-5; 7 nucleotides agree with TRBD2. Per germline, CDR1 LGHDT and CDR2 YNNKEL (reference sequence). The CDR3 covers 15 residues. V was pared by 0 bases and J by 4 bases, with 5 bases of the junction left unmatched. For the CDR3, the DNA is TGTGCCAGCAGCCAAGATCGACTAGCTGGAGAGACCCAGTACTTC. The encoded protein is CASSQDRLAGETQYF.

The chain couples TRBV7-9 to TRBJ2-3; no clear D. Trimming removed 3 bases at V and 6 bases at J, with 4 bases between. The germline V gene encodes CDR1 SEHNR and CDR2 FQNEAQ (reference sequence). This CDR3 has 11 residues. The CDR3 sequence is CASSLRDTQYF. The CDR3 DNA follows: TGTGCCAGCAGCTTGAGGGATACGCAGTATTTT.

The genes are TRBV25-1 and TRBJ1-2; no definite D call. Germline V gives CDR1 MGHDK, CDR2 SYGVNS. V lost 1 base and J lost 9, with 12 bases in between. This CDR3 is 13 amino acids long. Here the CDR3 reads CASSESPDSSYTF. DNA of the CDR3: TGTGCCAGCAGTGAATCTCCAGATTCAAGCTACACCTTC.

V and J are TRBV9 and TRBJ2-1, with TRBD1 matching 10 bases. CDR3 size: 15 residues. Germline CDR1 SGDLS, CDR2 YYNGEE. The V and J ends lost 0 bases and 7 bases, in that order; junction bases with no gene match: 4. CDR3 region: CASSVVPGQGNEQFF. CDR3 DNA: TGTGCCAGCAGCGTAGTCCCGGGACAGGGGAATGAGCAGTTCTTC.

Only one count was recorded for this clone. CDR3 amino acids: CASSYSRDSDEQFF. CDR3 coding DNA: TGTGCCAGCAGTTACTCGAGGGACAGCGATGAGCAGTTCTTC. The chain uses TRBV6-5 and TRBJ2-1, with 7 bases fitting TRBD1. This CDR3 is built from 14 residues. J was trimmed by 8 bases and V by 0 bases; bases with no gene match: 4. Germline V lookup: CDR1 MNHEY, CDR2 SVGAGI.

This chain connects TRBV6-6 to TRBJ2-1; possible D gene TRBD1, 7 bases. The CDR3 covers 17 residues. In germline, CDR1 is MNHNY, CDR2 SVGAGI (reference sequence). The V gene lost 5 bases and the J gene lost 0 bases, with 17 bases spanning the gap. The CDR3 nucleotides are TGTGCCAGCAGTCGGAGCAGGGGGGAGCTCTCCTACAATGAGCAGTTCTTC. This encodes CASSRSRGELSYNEQFF.

This chain connects TRBV15 to TRBJ1-2; TRBD1 matches 10 bases. With V trimmed by 3 bases and J by 1 base, 11 bases remained unmatched. The CDR3 covers 18 residues. Per germline, CDR1 LNHNV and CDR2 YYDKDF (reference sequence). The CDR3 protein is CATSRTGGGLTFNYGYTF. The CDR3, as DNA: TGTGCCACCAGCAGGACAGGGGGCGGCCTCACTTTTAACTATGGCTACACCTTC.

The sample holds one count of this clone. The chain couples TRBV5-1 to TRBJ1-2, with TRBD1 matching 7 bases. The trim removed 3 bases at V and 0 bases at J, leaving 8 bases unmatched. This CDR3 is built from 16 residues. Germline V CDR1 and CDR2: SGHRS, YFSETQ. CDR3 protein: CASSSTIDRANYGYTF. DNA of the CDR3: TGCGCCAGCAGCTCCACGATTGACAGGGCTAACTATGGCTACACCTTC.

The rearrangement links TRBV7-9 to TRBJ2-7, with 11 bases lining up with TRBD1. The length of the CDR3 is 15 residues. Germline V gene data show CDR1 as SEHNR and CDR2 as FQNEAQ (reference sequence). With V trimmed by 4 bases and J by 7 bases, 9 bases remained unmatched. The CDR3 sequence is CASSSRPGTGGEQYF. The CDR3 bases are TGTGCCAGCAGCTCCAGACCCGGGACAGGGGGTGAGCAGTACTTC. Complete variable domain (other parts from reference TRBV7-9 and TRBJ2-7): DTGVSQNPRHKITKRGQNVTFRCDPISEHNRLYWYRQTLGQGPEFLTYFQNEAQLEKSRLLSDRFSAERPKGSFSTLEIQRTEQGDSAMYLCASSSRPGTGGEQYFGPGTRLTVT.

The chain has TRBV28 and TRBJ1-5; unclear D gene. Germline V gene sequence: CDR1 MDHEN, CDR2 SYDVKM. Trimming left V 7 bases short and J 7 bases short, with 14 bases between. This CDR3 comprises 13 residues. The CDR3 region has the DNA TGTGCCAGCACCCCGAATGCCGGGCAGCCCCAGCATTTT. Its translation is CASTPNAGQPQHF. Full variable domain (missing parts from reference TRBV28 and TRBJ1-5): DVKVTQSSRYLVKRTGEKVFLECVQDMDHENMFWYRQDPGLGLRLIYFSYDVKMKEKGDIPEGYSVSREKKERFSLILESASTNQTSMYLCASTPNAGQPQHFGDGTRLSIL.

The chain links TRBV11-1 to TRBJ2-7; D might be TRBD2 (6 bases). CDR3 length equals 15 residues. The V end lost 5 bases, the J end lost 3 bases, and 17 bases lay between the germline ends. From germline, CDR1 is SGHAT and CDR2 FQDESV (reference sequence). Here the CDR3 reads CASSPPGAGVYEQYF. Here the CDR3 DNA reads TGTGCCAGCAGCCCACCGGGAGCGGGCGTCTACGAGCAGTACTTC.

The chain has TRBV28 and TRBJ1-1; D is perhaps TRBD1 (5 bases). The CDR3 contains 14 residues. The V gene lost 7 bases and the J gene lost 1 base, with 13 bases spanning the gap. CDR1 is MDHEN, CDR2 SYDVKM, per germline. The CDR3 sequence: CASTPTGSNTEAFF. CDR3 DNA sequence: TGTGCCAGCACCCCTACAGGATCGAACACTGAAGCTTTCTTT.

V is TRBV18 and J is TRBJ2-5; 9 bases align to TRBD1. The J segment lost 4 bases and the V segment lost 1 base, leaving 4 bases of the junction unmatched. This CDR3 contains 15 residues. Germline assignment: CDR1 KGHSH and CDR2 LQKENI. The DNA of the CDR3 is TGTGCCAGCTCACCACGGACAGGGGAACGAGAGACCCAGTACTTC. It encodes CASSPRTGERETQYF.

The V and J genes are TRBV19 and TRBJ2-1; TRBD2 might be the D (6 bases). Per the germline V gene, CDR1 is LNHDA and CDR2 is SQIVND (reference sequence). The CDR3 loop spans 15 amino acids. V was clipped by 6 bases and J by 7 bases, with 19 bases between them. As DNA, the CDR3 is TGTGCCAGTAGGACACTAACCGGGGGTACTAATGAGCAGTTCTTC. Encoded protein: CASRTLTGGTNEQFF.

This clone was recorded a few times. The rearrangement links TRBV5-4 to TRBJ2-3; 8 bases line up with TRBD2. V was clipped by 4 bases and J by 1 base; unmatched bases: 17. The CDR3 has 19 amino acids. Per the germline V gene, CDR1 is SGHNT and CDR2 is YYREEE (reference sequence). In DNA form, the CDR3 reads TGTGCCAGCAGCCCCACCGCAGCGGGAGAGAGGTTGGGCACAGATACGCAGTATTTT. Its translation is CASSPTAAGERLGTDTQYF.

CDR3 amino acids: CASSQMTGNTEAFF. In nucleotides, the CDR3 is TGTGCCAGCAGCCAAATGACAGGGAACACTGAAGCTTTCTTT. The genes are TRBV3-1 (or the pseudogene TRBV3-2) and TRBJ1-1; D is perhaps TRBD1 (6 bases). Germline CDR1 is LGHDT and CDR2 is YNNKEL (reference sequence). The CDR3 has 14 residues. Deletions cut 2 bases from V and 1 base from J, with 8 bases between.

In this sample, this clone turned up a few times. CDR3 in DNA: TGCGCCAGCAGCTTTTCAGGGGACAATCAGCCCCAGCATTTT. Translation gives CASSFSGDNQPQHF. The chain combines TRBV5-1 with TRBJ1-5; tentative D call: TRBD1 (6 bases). The CDR3 consists of 14 residues. V lost 2 bases and J lost 3, with 9 bases in between. Germline CDR1 SGHRS, CDR2 YFSETQ.

The genes are TRBV28 and TRBJ1-5; 12 bases agree with TRBD1. Germline trimming cut 2 bases from V and 6 bases from J; bases unmatched to any gene: 2. From germline, CDR1 is MDHEN and CDR2 SYDVKM. The CDR3 has 15 residues. The CDR3 nucleotides read TGTGCCAGCAGTTTAGCGGGACAGGGGGCTCAGCCCCAGCATTTT. This codes for CASSLAGQGAQPQHF. Full variable domain (outside the CDR3, taken from reference TRBV28 and TRBJ1-5): DVKVTQSSRYLVKRTGEKVFLECVQDMDHENMFWYRQDPGLGLRLIYFSYDVKMKEKGDIPEGYSVSREKKERFSLILESASTNQTSMYLCASSLAGQGAQPQHFGDGTRLSIL.